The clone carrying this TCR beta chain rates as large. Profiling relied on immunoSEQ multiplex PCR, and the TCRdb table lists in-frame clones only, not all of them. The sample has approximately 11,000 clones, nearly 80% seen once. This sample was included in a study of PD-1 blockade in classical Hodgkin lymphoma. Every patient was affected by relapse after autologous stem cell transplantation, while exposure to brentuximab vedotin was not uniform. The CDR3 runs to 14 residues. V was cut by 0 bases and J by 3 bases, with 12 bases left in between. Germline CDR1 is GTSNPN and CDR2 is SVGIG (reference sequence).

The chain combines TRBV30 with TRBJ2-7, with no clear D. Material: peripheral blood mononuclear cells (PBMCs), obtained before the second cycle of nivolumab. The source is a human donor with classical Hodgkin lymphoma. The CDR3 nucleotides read TGTGCCTGGAGTGTACGCACATTCATCTACGAGCAGTACTTC. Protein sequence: CAWSVRTFIYEQYF.